Listed below are T cell receptor beta chains from one sample, sequenced in a study of human T cells and chemical hapten exposure. TCRdb re-called the RACE reads through MiXCR, storing one row per CDR3 protein. The sample lists 190,000 or so distinct CDR3 sequences, around 30% seen once, with 2.5% to 3.5% in the top ten. This specimen consisted of whole blood, obtained in connection with sensitization to the hapten diphenylcyclopropenone (DPC). These receptors came from a woman in her twenties or thirties with alopecia areata. Some clones in this sample may be carry-over from other donors' samples. The conserved cysteine and the conserved F or W are not part of the CDR3 here. Fields, in order: J gene, V gene, CDR3 protein.

J gene: TRBJ1-6; V gene: TRBV6-5; CDR3 protein: ASSYREHKNSPLH
J gene: TRBJ2-3; V gene: TRBV29-1; CDR3 protein: SVVWGTDTQY
J gene: TRBJ1-2; V gene: TRBV29-1; CDR3 protein: SVEEGTYT
J gene: TRBJ2-7; V gene: TRBV7-2; CDR3 protein: ASSSDRLVGEQY
J gene: TRBJ2-7; V gene: TRBV19; CDR3 protein: ASSMGDGSYEQY
J gene: TRBJ2-7; V gene: TRBV4-2; CDR3 protein: ASSQDLGSYEQY
J gene: TRBJ1-1; V gene: TRBV7-3; CDR3 protein: ATTETAGAEAF
J gene: TRBJ1-5; V gene: TRBV4-1; CDR3 protein: ASSQDPNGNNQPQH
J gene: TRBJ2-7; V gene: TRBV5-1; CDR3 protein: ASSDERESEQY
J gene: TRBJ2-7; V gene: TRBV28; CDR3 protein: ASSASRSYEQY
J gene: TRBJ2-3; V gene: TRBV27; CDR3 protein: ASSSGLITDTQY
J gene: TRBJ1-2; V gene: TRBV28; CDR3 protein: ASSLFAGNYGYT
J gene: TRBJ1-6; V gene: TRBV4-1; CDR3 protein: ASSQERFGSPLH
J gene: TRBJ2-7; V gene: TRBV29-1; CDR3 protein: SVVYRITYEQY
J gene: TRBJ1-2; V gene: TRBV20-1; CDR3 protein: SAPLPVNYGYT
J gene: TRBJ2-5; V gene: TRBV7-2; CDR3 protein: ASSTGQGKTQY
J gene: TRBJ2-3; V gene: TRBV28; CDR3 protein: ASSFGGATDTQY
J gene: TRBJ1-1; V gene: TRBV20-1; CDR3 protein: SASAAGVVAEAF
J gene: TRBJ2-1; V gene: TRBV28; CDR3 protein: ASSPSPNEQF
J gene: TRBJ2-7; V gene: TRBV11-2; CDR3 protein: ASSSRDIYEQY
J gene: TRBJ2-7; V gene: TRBV28; CDR3 protein: ASSFSGTGVYEQY
J gene: TRBJ1-5; V gene: TRBV28; CDR3 protein: ASSRDSSNQPQH
J gene: TRBJ2-3; V gene: TRBV14; CDR3 protein: ASSQGGSVSTDTQY
J gene: TRBJ2-7; V gene: TRBV7-2; CDR3 protein: ASTHGSGSYEQY
J gene: TRBJ2-3; V gene: TRBV12-3/TRBV12-4; CDR3 protein: ASSGLAGSSTDTQY
J gene: TRBJ2-2; V gene: TRBV27; CDR3 protein: ASSLVGPGIVGELF